What follows are 20 T cell receptor beta chains derived from one specimen sequenced in a study of immune heterogeneity within non-small cell lung tumors. Per sample, 600 ng of bulk tumor genomic DNA was the template used. Surgery yielded several widely spaced biopsies per primary tumor. The cohort was untreated, with newly diagnosed non-small cell lung cancer undergoing curative surgery. For the TCR beta CDR3, multiplex PCR with 32 V and 13 J primers performed the amplification. TCRdb used MiXCR to reprocess the multiplex PCR reads, holding one entry per CDR3 protein. The sample has about 22,000 distinct CDR3 sequences; about 25% are singletons. Sequencing input: lung tumor tissue. These receptors were taken from a man aged 35-49 years with non-small cell lung cancer.

This clonotype was picked up a small number of times. The germline gene is not matched at one end of the junction; a read error may be the cause. This chain uses TRBV12-5 with TRBJ2-3, with no clear D. The V gene's germline CDR1 is LGHNT and CDR2 FRNRAP. The CDR3 length is 13 residues. CDR3 in amino acids: CASGLETFSAVVF. CDR3 sequence (DNA): TGTGCTAGTGGTTTGGAGACCTTCTCGGCCGTCGTATTT.

The sample holds many counts of this clonotype. V usage is TRBV5-6 and J usage is TRBJ1-5; weak D call: TRBD1 (5 bases). This CDR3 comprises 15 residues. V was shortened by 4 bases and J by 1 base, with 12 bases between the two germline ends. Looked up from germline, CDR1 is SGHDT and CDR2 is YYEEEE. This chain's CDR3 is CASSLWGWSNQPQHF. For the CDR3, the DNA is TGTGCCAGCAGCCTTTGGGGGTGGAGCAATCAGCCCCAGCATTTT.

This clonotype appeared a few times. The rearrangement joins TRBV7-6 to TRBJ2-1; a weak D match, TRBD2 (6 bases). Looked up from germline, CDR1 is SGHVS and CDR2 is FNYEAQ. The CDR3 contains 16 residues. Trimming cost V 1 base and J 3 bases, with 13 bases left between them. CDR3: CASSLDGTQIYNEQFF. The CDR3 DNA sequence: TGTGCCAGCAGCTTAGACGGGACTCAAATCTACAATGAGCAGTTCTTC.

This clonotype was counted only a few times. Lacking the conserved final phenylalanine or tryptophan, this CDR3 likely reflects a read error. The genes are TRBV4-2 and TRBJ2-1, with 12 bases that match TRBD2. The CDR3 covers 17 residues. The V and J ends lost 4 bases and 5 bases, in that order; junction bases with no gene match: 9. Looked up from germline, CDR1 is LGHNA and CDR2 is YNFKEQ. The CDR3 spells CASSPGLAGLGHNEQFL. CDR3 in DNA: TGTGCCAGCAGCCCAGGACTAGCGGGACTGGGACACAATGAGCAGTTCTTG.

The chain joins TRBV7-9 to TRBJ2-7; D not certain. The germline CDR1 and CDR2 sequences are SEHNR and FQNEAQ (reference sequence). The ends were cut back, 1 base at V and 6 bases at J, with 7 bases in the middle. The CDR3 has 12 amino acids. CDR3: CASSLEPREQYF. As DNA, the CDR3 is TGTGCCAGCAGCTTAGAACCTCGCGAGCAGTACTTC.

This clonotype was found many times. The gene calls are TRBV5-1 and TRBJ1-5; 9 nucleotides line up with TRBD1. Germline V lookup: CDR1 SGHRS, CDR2 YFSETQ. This CDR3 region has 14 residues. The V and J ends lost 4 bases and 7 bases, in that order; junction bases with no gene match: 6. CDR3: CASSPGTGKQPQHF. DNA of the CDR3: TGCGCCAGCAGCCCAGGGACAGGGAAACAGCCCCAGCATTTT.

Turning to this clonotype: Given a much more abundant clone one base away, this may be a read error. This rearrangement joins TRBV19 to TRBJ1-5; perhaps TRBD1 as D (5 bases). Looked up from germline, CDR1 is LNHDA and CDR2 is SQIVND (reference sequence). V shed 2 bases and J shed 4 bases, with 6 bases lying between them. There are 13 residues in the CDR3. This chain's CDR3 is CASSIYRNQPQHF. CDR3 sequence (DNA): TGTGCCAGTAGTATATACAGGAATCAGCCCCAGCATTTT.

J is TRBJ2-7 and V is TRBV3-2; whether TRBD1, the table's D call, matches the DNA was not checked. TRBV3-2 is shown as a pseudogene. The CDR3 is 17 residues long. The CDR3 sequence is CASSQRQDGRKQGEKYF. CDR3 DNA sequence: TGTGCCAGCAGCCAAAGGCAGGACGGGCGTAAGCAGGGCGAGAAGTACTTC.

Of note for this clonotype: A read error may explain this, as a much larger clone is one base away. This chain uses TRBV19 with TRBJ2-1, with 8 bases that match TRBD2. The CDR3 spans 15 residues. Germline CDR1 reads LNHDA; CDR2 reads SQIVND (reference sequence). The CDR3 spells CASRPDGGAFNEKFF. DNA for the CDR3: TGTGCCAGTAGACCAGACGGGGGGGCGTTCAATGAGAAGTTCTTC. The complete variable domain, with remaining parts taken from reference TRBV19 and TRBJ2-1, reads DGGITQSPKYLFRKEGQNVTLSCEQNLNHDAMYWYRQDPGQGLRLIYYSQIVNDFQKGDIAEGYSVSREKKESFPLTVTSAQKNPTAFYLCASRPDGGAFNEKFFGPGTRLTVL.

As for this clonotype: This may be a read error, as it is one base from a much larger clone. The chain joins TRBV12-3 or TRBV12-4 to TRBJ1-1; the D is unclear. The CDR3 loop spans 11 amino acids. CDR3 bases: TGTGCCGGCAGTTTAGCGGTTGAAGCTTTCTTT. It codes for CAGSLAVEAFF.

The chain carries TRBV20-1 and TRBJ1-2, with a weak D call TRBD1 (5 bases). V was trimmed by 3 bases and J by 9 bases, leaving 14 bases between them. There are 12 residues in the CDR3. Germline lookup yields CDR1 DFQATT and CDR2 SNEGSKA (reference sequence). This chain's CDR3 is CSASGPTGRYTF. In DNA form, the CDR3 reads TGCAGTGCTAGTGGACCAACGGGGCGCTACACCTTC.

Concerning this clonotype itself: With a much larger clone just one base away, this may be a read error. The chain employs TRBV28 and TRBJ2-2; a weak D match, TRBD1 (6 bases). V was pared by 5 bases and J by 5 bases, with 9 bases between. Germline loops: CDR1 MDHEN, CDR2 SYDVKM. The CDR3 has 13 amino acids. The CDR3 protein is CASSTTGTGELFF. For the CDR3, the DNA is TGTGCCAGCAGTACCACAGGGACCGGGGAGCTGTTTTTT.

This rearrangement joins TRBV11-2 to TRBJ1-1; D possibly corresponds to TRBD1 (5 bases). The V gene's germline CDR1 is SGHAT and CDR2 FQNNGV. V lost 3 bases to trimming and J lost 4 bases, with 9 bases between them. There are 13 residues in the CDR3. Here the CDR3 reads CASSLGDSTEAFF. The CDR3 DNA reads TGTGCCAGCAGCTTGGGGGATAGCACTGAAGCTTTCTTT.

This clonotype came up a few times. V is TRBV5-8 and J is TRBJ2-1; D call uncertain. Deletions cut 1 base from V and 10 bases from J, with 9 bases between. The CDR3 is 12 residues long. CDR1 and CDR2 (germline): SGHTS, YDEGEE. The CDR3 DNA is TGTGCCAGCAGCTTGAATCGCCGGGAGCAGTTCTTC. Translating gives CASSLNRREQFF.

This clonotype was recorded many times. V and J are TRBV12-3 or TRBV12-4 and TRBJ2-1, with unresolved D. V lost 7 bases and J 6 bases, leaving 16 bases between the germline ends. The CDR3 consists of 14 residues. In nucleotides, the CDR3 is TGTGCCAGCAACTCCCCCAGCGCGAGCAATGAGCAGTTCTTC. This sequence encodes CASNSPSASNEQFF.

This clonotype has a count of ten or more. The chain is built from TRBV6-1 and TRBJ1-2, with D unresolved. Trimming shortened V by 6 bases and J by 3 bases, and 8 bases separated the two germline ends. The CDR3 has 12 amino acids. Germline V gives CDR1 MNHNS, CDR2 SASEGT. Written as DNA, the CDR3 is TGTGCCAGCAGAACGAATTACTATGGCTACACCTTC. This gives the protein CASRTNYYGYTF.

This rearrangement joins TRBV30 to TRBJ1-6; no reliable D call. Germline CDR1 reads GTSNPN; CDR2 reads SVGIG (reference sequence). V was cut by 0 bases and J by 8 bases, with 5 bases left in between. CDR3 length equals 12 residues. The CDR3 DNA reads as TGTGCCTGGAGTGTACGTTATTCACCCCTCCACTTT. Translated, it gives CAWSVRYSPLHF.

About this clonotype itself: A much larger clonotype is one base distant, so this may be a read error. This rearrangement joins TRBV2 to TRBJ2-2; D is unresolved. Trimming shortened V by 5 bases and J by 6 bases, and 16 bases separated the two germline ends. The CDR3 is 15 residues long. CDR1 is SNHLY, CDR2 FYNNEI, per germline. For the CDR3, the DNA is TGTGCCAGCAGTCAAGACTGTACGGTGCCCGGGGAGCTGTTTTTT. Its translation is CASSQDCTVPGELFF.

This clonotype has only a few counts. The rearrangement joins TRBV9 to TRBJ2-3; TRBD1 might be the D (5 bases). The CDR3 has 15 amino acids. Germline CDR1 SGDLS, CDR2 YYNGEE. Trimming removed 2 bases at V and 5 bases at J, with 15 bases between. The CDR3 here is CASSVGREVIDTQYF. CDR3 coding DNA: TGTGCCAGCAGCGTCGGCAGGGAAGTTATAGATACGCAGTATTTT.

Notes on this clonotype: One junction end does not reproduce the germline sequence, and a read error may be involved. The gene calls are TRBV11-2 and TRBJ2-7; TRBD2 is a possible D gene (6 bases). This CDR3 region has 17 residues. The germline gives CDR1 SGHAT, CDR2 FQNNGV. The CDR3 protein is CAGSPKPPGRIPYEQYF. The DNA of the CDR3 is TGTGCCGGCAGCCCAAAGCCGCCAGGGAGGATCCCCTACGAGCAGTACTTC.